At least ten counts were recorded for the clone carrying this T cell receptor beta chain. The data derive from a study of T cells after posttransplantation cyclophosphamide. The V gene lost 5 bases and the J gene lost 6 bases, with 9 bases spanning the gap. CDR1 is SNHLY, CDR2 FYNNEI, per germline. CDR3 size: 12 residues. Assay used: immunoSEQ multiplex PCR; TCRdb lists only in-frame clones, some missing. Recorded here are 37,000 or so clones, none singletons. Sequences were obtained from PBMCs. The clonotype originates from a man younger than 40 in good health and a related stem cell transplant donor. The V gene is TRBV2, the J gene TRBJ2-3, with D possibly TRBD1 on 6 matching bases. The DNA for the CDR3 is TGTGCCAGCAGTATCCAGGGGGATACGCAGTATTTT. Translated, it gives CASSIQGDTQYF.